This is a list of T cell receptor beta chains from one sample in a study of CDR3 diversity in severe acne. TCRdb used MiXCR to reprocess the PCR reads, holding one entry per CDR3 protein. The table lists fewer than 90,000 distinct CDR3 sequences, around 50% of them singletons. Material: blood. The receptors originated from a male donor with severe acne vulgaris. Both conserved end residues are part of each CDR3. D genes are given only for firm matches. Clone size is not always given. Where it is, it says once, few, many or a class for expanded clones.

d_gene,j_gene,abundance,v_gene,CDR3nt,CDR3aa
-,TRBJ2-7,few,TRBV30,TGTGTCTCCGGGGGTCAGTACTCCTACGAGCAGTACTTC,CVSGGQYSYEQYF
-,TRBJ2-5,many,TRBV19,TGTGCCAGTAAAGGCACCGGAACTCTGAAGACCCAGTACTTC,CASKGTGTLKTQYF
-,TRBJ1-1,-,TRBV29-1,TGCAGCGTTTTCATGAACACTGAAGCTTTCTTT,CSVFMNTEAFF
-,TRBJ2-2,many,TRBV12-3/TRBV12-4,TGTGCCAGCAGTTTAGAGACCGTAGTCGAGCTGTTTTTT,CASSLETVVELFF
-,TRBJ1-1,-,TRBV9,TGTGCCAGCAGCGCTGGGGGGGGCGTTGAAGCTTTCTTT,CASSAGGGVEAFF
-,TRBJ1-1,-,TRBV5-5,TGTGCCAGCAGCGTAAACAGAGGGGACACTGAAGCTTTCTTT,CASSVNRGDTEAFF
-,TRBJ2-5,-,TRBV18,TGTGCCAGCTCAAGCACCCAAGAGACCCAGTACTTC,CASSSTQETQYF
TRBD1,TRBJ2-3,once,TRBV7-9,TGTGCCAGCAGCGCGGGACAGGGCACAGGAGGGAGGCAGTATTTT,CASSAGQGTGGRQYF
-,TRBJ2-3,-,TRBV4-1,TGCGCCAGCAGCCAAGCCTCTGGGCCGGGGGGCACAGATACGCAGTATTTT,CASSQASGPGGTDTQYF
-,TRBJ2-2,few,TRBV7-2,TGTGCCAGCAGCTTCGACTATAACACCGGGGAGCTGTTTTTT,CASSFDYNTGELFF
-,TRBJ1-2,-,TRBV9,TGTGCCAGCAGCGCAGGGAGATTCTATGGCTACACCTTC,CASSAGRFYGYTF
TRBD1,TRBJ2-7,-,TRBV19,TGTGCCAGTAGCCAAGGACAGGGTAGCTCCTACGAGCAGTACTTC,CASSQGQGSSYEQYF
-,TRBJ1-6,many,TRBV3-1,TGTGCCAGCAGCCAAGCAGGGATCAATTCACCCCTCCACTTT,CASSQAGINSPLHF
TRBD2,TRBJ2-7,-,TRBV20-1,TGCAGTGCGCTGAGGACTAGCGGGAGATCAGGGTCCGAGCAGTACTTC,CSALRTSGRSGSEQYF
-,TRBJ2-5,-,TRBV3-1,TGTGCCAGCAGCCAAGATCGAGGAGGGTTGGGGGAGACCCAGTACTTC,CASSQDRGGLGETQYF
TRBD2,TRBJ2-3,many,TRBV7-2,TGTGCCAGCAGCTTAGCGGGGGGGGAGGGGTCCACAGATACGCAGTATTTT,CASSLAGGEGSTDTQYF
TRBD1,TRBJ2-5,-,TRBV7-2,TGTGCCAGCAGCTTTGTGAGGCTAGACAGGGGGCGAGAGACCCAGTACTTC,CASSFVRLDRGRETQYF
-,TRBJ2-6,-,TRBV29-1,TGCAGCGTTGAAGAATGGCGCTCTGGGGCCAACGTCCTGACTTTC,CSVEEWRSGANVLTF
-,TRBJ2-5,many,TRBV2,TGTGCCAGCATACGCCAGAAAGAGACCCAGTACTTC,CASIRQKETQYF
-,TRBJ2-2,-,TRBV15,TGTGCCACCCAGGGAGTGAACACCGGGGAGCTGTTTTTT,CATQGVNTGELFF
-,TRBJ2-6,-,TRBV10-1,TGCGCCAGCAAACAAAGCGGGGCCAACGTCCTGACTTTC,CASKQSGANVLTF
TRBD1,TRBJ1-1,few,TRBV10-2,TGCGCCAGCAGCCGGGACAGACAGAACACTGAAGCTTTCTTT,CASSRDRQNTEAFF
-,TRBJ1-1,many,TRBV5-1,TGCGCCAGCTTTTCCCGGGAGAACACTGAAGCTTTCTTT,CASFSRENTEAFF
-,TRBJ2-7,-,TRBV2,TGTGCCAGCAGTGTCGACTCCACCTACGAGCAGTACTTC,CASSVDSTYEQYF